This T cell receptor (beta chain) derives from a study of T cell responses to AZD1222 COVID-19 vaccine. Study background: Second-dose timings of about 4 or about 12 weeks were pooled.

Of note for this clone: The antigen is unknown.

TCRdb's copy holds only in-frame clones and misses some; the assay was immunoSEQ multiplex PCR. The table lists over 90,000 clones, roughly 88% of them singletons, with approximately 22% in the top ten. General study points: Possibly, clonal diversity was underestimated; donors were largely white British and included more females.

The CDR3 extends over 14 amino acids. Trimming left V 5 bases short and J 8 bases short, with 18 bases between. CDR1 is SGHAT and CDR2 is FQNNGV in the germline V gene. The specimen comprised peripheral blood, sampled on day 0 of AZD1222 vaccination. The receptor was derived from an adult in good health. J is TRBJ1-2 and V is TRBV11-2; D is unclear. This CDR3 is CASSPDIDRLGYTF. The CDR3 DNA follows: TGTGCCAGCAGCCCCGACATAGACCGTCTCGGCTACACCTTC.